This TCR beta chain was profiled in a study of blood T cell dynamics during melanoma immunotherapy. The CDR3 sequence is 13 residues long. Germline assignment: CDR1 SNHLY and CDR2 FYNNEI. V lost 7 bases to trimming and J lost 8 bases; unmatched junction nucleotides: 5. Profiled with immunoSEQ multiplex PCR; TCRdb holds only in-frame clones, not every one. The table records 20,000 to 25,000 clones, roughly 91% of them present only once. The time point denotes: pre-treatment baseline. Sequences were derived from blood, sampled from a patient treated with checkpoint blockade. The rearrangement links TRBV2 to TRBJ1-2; TRBD1 matches at 12 bases. This receptor was identified in a human donor with melanoma. The CDR3 protein is CASTGTGGYGYTF. The CDR3 bases are TGTGCCAGCACCGGGACAGGGGGCTACGGCTACACCTTC.